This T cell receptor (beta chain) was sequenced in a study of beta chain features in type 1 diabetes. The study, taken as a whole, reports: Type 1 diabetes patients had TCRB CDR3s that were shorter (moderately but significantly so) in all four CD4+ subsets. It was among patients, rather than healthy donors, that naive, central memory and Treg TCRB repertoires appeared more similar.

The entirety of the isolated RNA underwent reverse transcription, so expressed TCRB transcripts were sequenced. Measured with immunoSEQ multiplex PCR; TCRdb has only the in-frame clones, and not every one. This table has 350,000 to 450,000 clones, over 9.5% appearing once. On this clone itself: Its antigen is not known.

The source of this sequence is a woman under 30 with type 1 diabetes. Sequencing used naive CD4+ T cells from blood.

In DNA, the CDR3 is TGTGCCCTGACCTGTGCCAGACTAGCGGGGGTCACAGATACGCAGTATTTT. Protein: CALTCARLAGVTDTQYF. This chain joins TRBV9 and TRBJ2-3; 12 bases are shared with TRBD2. Germline V gene data show CDR1 as SGDLS and CDR2 as YYNGEE. V lost 10 bases to trimming and J lost 2 bases; unmatched junction nucleotides: 14. The length of the CDR3 is 17 residues.